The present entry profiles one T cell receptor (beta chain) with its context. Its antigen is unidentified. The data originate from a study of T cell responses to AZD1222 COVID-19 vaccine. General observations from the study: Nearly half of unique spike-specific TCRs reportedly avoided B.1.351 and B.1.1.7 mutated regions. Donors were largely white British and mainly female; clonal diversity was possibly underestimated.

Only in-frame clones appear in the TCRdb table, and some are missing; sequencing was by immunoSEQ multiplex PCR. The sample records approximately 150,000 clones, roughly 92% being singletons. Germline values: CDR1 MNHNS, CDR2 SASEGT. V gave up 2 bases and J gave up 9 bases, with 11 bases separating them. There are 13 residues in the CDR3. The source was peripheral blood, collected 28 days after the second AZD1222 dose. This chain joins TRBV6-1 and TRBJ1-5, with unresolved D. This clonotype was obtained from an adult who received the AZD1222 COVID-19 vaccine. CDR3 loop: CASSEITSGPQHF. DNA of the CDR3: TGTGCCAGCAGTGAAATCACTTCTGGGCCCCAGCATTTT.